Listed below are T cell receptor beta chains from one sample, sequenced in a study of T-cell reconstitution after alpha-beta-depleted transplantation in children. One entry per CDR3 protein results from TCRdb running MiXCR on the PCR reads. The sample yields hundreds of thousands of distinct CDR3 sequences, about 16% seen once. The source was PBMCs from the stem cell graft donor, collected from the stem cell graft. Every receptor here comes from a human donor who donated a stem cell graft to a child with acute lymphoblastic leukemia. Each CDR3 is given with its conserved first and last residue. A D gene is named only where the DNA matches it firmly. Clone size appears in some rows only: once, few, many, or a class for an expanded clone.

TRBV7-8	14	.	TRBJ2-7	.	CASSSRQISYEQYF	TGTGCCAGCAGCTCCCGACAGATCTCCTACGAGCAGTACTTC
TRBV14	12	few	TRBJ1-1	.	CASSPFPGEAFF	TGTGCCAGCAGCCCCTTCCCCGGAGAAGCTTTCTTT
TRBV12-3/TRBV12-4	13	few	TRBJ1-2	TRBD1	CASSFNRGDGYTF	TGTGCCAGCAGTTTCAACAGGGGTGATGGCTACACCTTC
TRBV7-6	14	.	TRBJ2-3	.	CASSPQGGENTQYF	TGTGCCAGCAGCCCCCAGGGTGGGGAGAATACGCAGTATTTT
TRBV6-4	13	.	TRBJ2-3	.	CASSPAITDTQYF	TGTGCCAGCAGTCCCGCTATCACAGATACGCAGTATTTT
TRBV4-1	14	.	TRBJ2-1	.	CASSHWPGPSAAGF	TGCGCCAGCAGCCACTGGCCGGGACCCTCTGCGGCGGGCTTC
TRBV30	14	.	TRBJ1-5	TRBD1	CAWRDGQACTPQHF	TGTGCCTGGAGAGACGGACAGGCCTGTACGCCCCAGCATTTT
TRBV20-1	15	.	TRBJ2-1	TRBD1	CSARSIQGPYNEQFF	TGCAGTGCTAGATCTATACAGGGGCCCTACAATGAGCAGTTCTTC
TRBV10-3	14	few	TRBJ1-5	.	CAISDLGGNQPQHF	TGTGCCATCAGTGACTTAGGGGGAAATCAGCCCCAGCATTTT
TRBV18	16	few	TRBJ2-2	TRBD2	CASSQILAANTGELFF	TGTGCCAGCTCACAGATACTAGCGGCGAACACCGGGGAGCTGTTTTTT
TRBV30	14	few	TRBJ1-6	.	CAWDSGLDNSPLHF	TGTGCCTGGGACTCTGGACTGGATAATTCACCCCTCCACTTT
TRBV7-2	16	.	TRBJ2-1	.	CASSSPGSWFVDEQFF	TGTGCCAGCAGCTCGCCCGGGTCGTGGTTTGTCGATGAGCAGTTCTTC
TRBV7-3	17	.	TRBJ1-1	.	CASSSKAVGAMNTEAFF	TGTGCCAGCAGCTCGAAGGCAGTCGGGGCAATGAACACTGAAGCTTTCTTT
TRBV27	16	few	TRBJ2-1	.	CASSLSGTLGGNEQFF	TGTGCCAGCAGTTTATCTGGGACCTTAGGAGGGAATGAGCAGTTCTTC
TRBV29-1	14	few	TRBJ2-3	.	CSVVTLYHTDTQYF	TGCAGCGTCGTAACACTATACCACACAGATACGCAGTATTTT
TRBV19	14	few	TRBJ2-1	.	CASSIGAVYNEQFF	TGTGCCAGTAGTATAGGAGCAGTGTACAATGAGCAGTTCTTC
TRBV5-1	15	once	TRBJ2-1	TRBD2	CASSRGGPRGNEQFF	TGCGCCAGCAGCCGGGGGGGCCCTAGGGGCAATGAGCAGTTCTTC
TRBV7-9	14	few	TRBJ1-1	.	CASIPLRGNTEAFF	TGTGCCAGCATACCCTTGAGGGGGAACACTGAAGCTTTCTTT
TRBV19	13	.	TRBJ2-1	.	CASSPSLATEQFF	TGTGCCAGTAGTCCAAGCCTAGCGACTGAGCAGTTCTTC
TRBV7-3	14	few	TRBJ1-6	TRBD1	CASSIGQGKSPLHF	TGTGCCAGCAGTATTGGACAGGGCAAATCACCCCTCCACTTT
TRBV6-1	12	once	TRBJ1-5	.	CASSERNQPQHF	TGTGCCAGCAGCGAGCGCAATCAGCCCCAGCATTTT
TRBV5-1	13	few	TRBJ2-7	.	CASNHGSSYEQYF	TGCGCCAGCAACCACGGAAGCTCCTACGAGCAGTACTTC
TRBV6-5	13	.	TRBJ2-2	.	CASSYWGGGELFF	TGTGCCAGCAGTTACTGGGGCGGCGGGGAGCTGTTTTTT
TRBV9	15	.	TRBJ2-7	.	CASSGGILPTYEQYF	TGTGCCAGCAGCGGGGGGATCCTCCCAACCTACGAGCAGTACTTC
TRBV7-9	17	few	TRBJ2-1	TRBD2	CASSLLHSAGGYNEQFF	TGTGCCAGCAGCTTACTCCACTCGGCGGGAGGCTACAATGAGCAGTTCTTC
TRBV20-1	21	few	TRBJ2-3	TRBD2	CSASFIDGTSGSLGSTDTQYF	TGCAGTGCTAGTTTCATCGACGGGACTAGCGGGAGTTTAGGGAGCACAGATACGCAGTATTTT
TRBV7-3	14	many	TRBJ2-3	.	CASSLGQYTDTQYF	TGTGCCAGCAGCTTAGGCCAGTACACAGATACGCAGTATTTT
TRBV7-3	15	few	TRBJ2-3	TRBD2	CASSPRGLAADTQYF	TGTGCCAGCAGCCCCAGGGGACTAGCGGCAGATACGCAGTATTTT
TRBV12-3/TRBV12-4	18	.	TRBJ1-5	.	CAISLLGRGVNSNQPQHF	TGTGCCATCAGTTTATTGGGGCGGGGAGTCAATAGCAATCAGCCCCAGCATTTT
TRBV9	15	.	TRBJ2-1	.	CASSPQRIPDNEQFF	TGTGCCAGCAGCCCCCAGAGGATTCCAGACAATGAGCAGTTCTTC
TRBV12-3/TRBV12-4	16	few	TRBJ2-2	.	CATSLSRWENTGELFF	TGTGCCACCAGTCTCTCAAGGTGGGAAAACACCGGGGAGCTGTTTTTT
TRBV12-3/TRBV12-4	11	.	TRBJ2-3	.	CASSHPDTQYF	TGTGCCAGCAGTCACCCAGATACGCAGTATTTT
TRBV6-1	14	.	TRBJ1-2	.	CASRAMTVPYGYTF	TGTGCCAGCAGAGCCATGACAGTCCCCTATGGCTACACCTTC
TRBV7-2	13	once	TRBJ1-1	.	CASSLGGGSWAFF	TGTGCCAGCAGCTTAGGAGGGGGGTCGTGGGCTTTCTTT
TRBV11-2	15	.	TRBJ1-1	TRBD1	CASNLLTGIGTEAFF	TGTGCCTCTAACCTCCTGACAGGGATCGGCACTGAAGCTTTCTTT